The T cell receptor beta chain described here comes from a study of blood T cell repertoires in COVID-19. Germline CDR1 and CDR2: SGHRS and YFSETQ. This CDR3 region has 15 residues. Trimming stripped 4 bases from V and 4 bases from J, with 17 bases between. This clone appeared a single time. Study processing details: Amplification with reference gene primers provided the estimates of nucleated cell counts. The assay was immunoSEQ multiplex PCR, and TCRdb's table has in-frame clones only and misses some. V, J and clone size are those of that table, while D and trimming were read from the DNA. This table has about 250,000 clones, roughly 80% appearing once.

The chain has TRBV5-1 and TRBJ1-1; D is possibly TRBD1 (5 bases). The clonotype originates from a woman aged 40 to 50 with active or convalescent COVID-19. The sequencing input was peripheral blood. The CDR3 DNA reads TGCGCCAGCAGCCCCCCCGGGGGGTTGAGCACTGAAGCTTTCTTT. This gives the protein CASSPPGGLSTEAFF.